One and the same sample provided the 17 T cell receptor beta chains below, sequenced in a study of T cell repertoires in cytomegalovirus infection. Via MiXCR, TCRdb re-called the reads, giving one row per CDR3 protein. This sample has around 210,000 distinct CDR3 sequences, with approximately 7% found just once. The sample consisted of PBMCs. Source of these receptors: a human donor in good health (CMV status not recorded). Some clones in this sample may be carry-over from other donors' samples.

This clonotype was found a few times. This CDR3 reads CASGGNQPQHF. The DNA for the CDR3 is TGTGCCAGCGGAGGGAATCAGCCCCAGCATTTT. This rearrangement joins TRBV28 to TRBJ1-5; D ambiguous. The CDR3 is 11 amino acids. The germline CDR1 and CDR2 sequences are MDHEN and SYDVKM. With 8 bases removed from V and 4 bases from J, the gap between germline ends came to 6 bases. Full variable domain (rest looked up from reference TRBV28 and TRBJ1-5): DVKVTQSSRYLVKRTGEKVFLECVQDMDHENMFWYRQDPGLGLRLIYFSYDVKMKEKGDIPEGYSVSREKKERFSLILESASTNQTSMYLCASGGNQPQHFGDGTRLSIL.

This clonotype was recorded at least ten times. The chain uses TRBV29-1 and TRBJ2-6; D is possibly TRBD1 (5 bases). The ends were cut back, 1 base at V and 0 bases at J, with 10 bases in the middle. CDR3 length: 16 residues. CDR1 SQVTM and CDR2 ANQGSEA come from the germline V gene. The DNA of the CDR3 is TGCAGCGTTGAAGCCCGCAGGGACTCTGGGGCCAACGTCCTGACTTTC. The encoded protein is CSVEARRDSGANVLTF.

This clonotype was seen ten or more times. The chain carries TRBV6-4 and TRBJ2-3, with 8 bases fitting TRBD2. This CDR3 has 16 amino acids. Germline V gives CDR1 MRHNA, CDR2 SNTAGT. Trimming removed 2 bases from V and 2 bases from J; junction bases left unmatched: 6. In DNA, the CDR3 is TGTGCCAGCAGTGACAGTGCGGGGGGACCCACAGATACGCAGTATTTT. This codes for CASSDSAGGPTDTQYF.

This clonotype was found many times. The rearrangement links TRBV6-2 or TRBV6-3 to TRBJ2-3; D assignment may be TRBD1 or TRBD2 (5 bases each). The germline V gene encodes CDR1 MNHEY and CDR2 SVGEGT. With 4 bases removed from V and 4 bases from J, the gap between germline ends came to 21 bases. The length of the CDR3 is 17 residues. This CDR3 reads CASSFRSFGGWSDTQYF. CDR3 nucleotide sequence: TGTGCCAGCAGTTTCCGTTCGTTTGGGGGTTGGTCAGATACGCAGTATTTT.

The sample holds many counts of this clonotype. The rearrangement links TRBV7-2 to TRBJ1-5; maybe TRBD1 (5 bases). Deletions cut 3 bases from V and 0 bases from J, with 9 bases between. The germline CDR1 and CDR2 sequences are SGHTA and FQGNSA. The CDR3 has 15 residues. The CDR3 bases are TGTGCCAGCAGCTTCCAGGGTTATAGCAATCAGCCCCAGCATTTT. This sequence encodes CASSFQGYSNQPQHF.

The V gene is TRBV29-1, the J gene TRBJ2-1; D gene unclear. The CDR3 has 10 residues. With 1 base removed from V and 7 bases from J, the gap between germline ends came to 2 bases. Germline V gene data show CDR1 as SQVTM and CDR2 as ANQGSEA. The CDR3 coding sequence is TGCAGCGTTGAAGTAAATGAGCAGTTCTTC. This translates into CSVEVNEQFF.

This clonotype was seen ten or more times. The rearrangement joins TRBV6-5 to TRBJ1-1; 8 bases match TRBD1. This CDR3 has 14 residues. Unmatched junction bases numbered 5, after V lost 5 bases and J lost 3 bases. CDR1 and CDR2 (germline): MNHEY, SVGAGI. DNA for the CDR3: TGTGCCAGCAGTCCCGGACAGGGTTACACTGAAGCTTTCTTT. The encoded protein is CASSPGQGYTEAFF.

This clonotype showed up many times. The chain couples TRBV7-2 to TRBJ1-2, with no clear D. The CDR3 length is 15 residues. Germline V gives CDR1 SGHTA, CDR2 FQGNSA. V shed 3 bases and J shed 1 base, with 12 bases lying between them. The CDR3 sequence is CASSFRDGVNYGYTF. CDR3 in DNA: TGTGCCAGCAGCTTTCGCGACGGCGTTAACTATGGCTACACCTTC.

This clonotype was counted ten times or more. CDR3 region: CASSLEPSNQPQHF. CDR3 coding DNA: TGTGCCAGCTCTTTGGAGCCAAGCAATCAGCCCCAGCATTTT. The chain is built from TRBV7-2 and TRBJ1-5; no clear D gene. The germline V gene has CDR1 SGHTA and CDR2 FQGNSA. The length of the CDR3 is 14 residues. With 8 bases removed from V and 1 base from J, the gap between germline ends came to 12 bases.

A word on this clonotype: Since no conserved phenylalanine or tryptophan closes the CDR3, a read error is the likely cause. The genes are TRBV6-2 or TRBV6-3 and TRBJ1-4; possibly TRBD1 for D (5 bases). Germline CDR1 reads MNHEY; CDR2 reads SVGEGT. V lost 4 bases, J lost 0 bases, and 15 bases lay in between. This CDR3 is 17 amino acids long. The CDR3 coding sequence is TGTGCCAGCAGTTCATGGACACGATCTTCAACTAATGAAAAACTGTTTTTA. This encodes CASSSWTRSSTNEKLFL.

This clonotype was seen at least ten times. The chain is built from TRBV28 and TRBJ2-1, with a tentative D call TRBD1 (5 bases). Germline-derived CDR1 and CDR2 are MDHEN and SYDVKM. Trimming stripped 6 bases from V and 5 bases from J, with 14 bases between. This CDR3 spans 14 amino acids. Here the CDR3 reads CASRNQGYHNEQFF. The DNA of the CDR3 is TGTGCCAGCAGAAACCAGGGTTATCACAATGAGCAGTTCTTC.

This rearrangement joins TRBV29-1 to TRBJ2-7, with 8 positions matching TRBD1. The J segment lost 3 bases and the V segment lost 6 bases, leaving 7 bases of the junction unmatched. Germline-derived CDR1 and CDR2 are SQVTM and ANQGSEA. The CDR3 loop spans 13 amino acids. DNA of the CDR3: TGCAGCGTCCTCTCCGGGACAGGCTACGAGCAGTACTTC. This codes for CSVLSGTGYEQYF.

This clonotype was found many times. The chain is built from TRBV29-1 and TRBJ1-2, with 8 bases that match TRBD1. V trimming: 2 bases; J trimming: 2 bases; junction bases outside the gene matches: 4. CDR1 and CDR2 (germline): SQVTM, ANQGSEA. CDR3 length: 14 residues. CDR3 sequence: CSVENYRGNYGYTF. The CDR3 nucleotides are TGCAGCGTTGAAAACTACAGGGGGAACTATGGCTACACCTTC. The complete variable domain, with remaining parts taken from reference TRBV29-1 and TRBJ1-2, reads SAVISQKPSRDICQRGTSLTIQCQVDSQVTMMFWYRQQPGQSLTLIATANQGSEATYESGFVIDKFPISRPNLTFSTLTVSNMSPEDSSIYLCSVENYRGNYGYTFGSGTRLTVV.

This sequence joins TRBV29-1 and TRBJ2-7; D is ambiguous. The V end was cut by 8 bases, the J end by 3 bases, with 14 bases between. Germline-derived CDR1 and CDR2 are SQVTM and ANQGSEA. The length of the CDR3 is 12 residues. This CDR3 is CSTSGPSYEQYF. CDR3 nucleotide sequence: TGCAGCACTTCCGGGCCCAGCTACGAGCAGTACTTC.

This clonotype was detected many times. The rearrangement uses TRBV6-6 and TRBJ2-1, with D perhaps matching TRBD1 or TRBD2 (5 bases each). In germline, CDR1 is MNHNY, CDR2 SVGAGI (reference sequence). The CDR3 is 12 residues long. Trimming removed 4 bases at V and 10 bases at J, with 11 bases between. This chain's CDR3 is CASSWGPIEQFF. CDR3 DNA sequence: TGTGCCAGCAGTTGGGGACCGATCGAGCAGTTCTTC.

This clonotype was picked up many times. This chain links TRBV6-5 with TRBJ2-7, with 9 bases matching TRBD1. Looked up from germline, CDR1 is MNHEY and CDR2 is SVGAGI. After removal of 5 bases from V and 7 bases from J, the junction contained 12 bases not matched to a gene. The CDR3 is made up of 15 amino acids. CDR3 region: CASSSPGQGTWEQYF. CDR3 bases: TGTGCCAGCAGTAGTCCGGGACAGGGTACGTGGGAGCAGTACTTC.

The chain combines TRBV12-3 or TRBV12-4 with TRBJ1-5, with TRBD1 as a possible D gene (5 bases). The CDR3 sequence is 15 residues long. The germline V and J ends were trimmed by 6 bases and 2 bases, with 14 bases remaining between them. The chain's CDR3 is CASSSPGRGNQPQHF. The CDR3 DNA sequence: TGTGCCAGCAGCTCCCCCGGCAGGGGCAATCAGCCCCAGCATTTT.